These 15 T cell receptor beta chains were all obtained from the same sample, sequenced in a study of T cells after yellow fever vaccination. Each CDR3 protein is one row after TCRdb ran MiXCR on the 5' RACE reads. The repertoire holds 250,000 to 300,000 distinct CDR3 sequences, with around 5.2% as singletons. The source was CD4+ T cells sorted from PBMCs, collected on the day of the yellow fever booster vaccination. The source of these receptors is a man aged 18 to 30 who received the YFV17D yellow fever vaccine.

This clonotype was seen only a few times. The chain recombines TRBV18 with TRBJ1-1; D unresolved. Per germline, CDR1 KGHSH and CDR2 LQKENI. The CDR3 consists of 15 residues. Trimming removed 5 bases at V and 0 bases at J, with 13 bases between. The CDR3 region is CASSEMAVVNTEAFF. The CDR3 coding sequence is TGTGCCAGCTCAGAGATGGCGGTAGTGAACACTGAAGCTTTCTTT.

The CDR3 loop is CASSIRDFSGNTIYF. CDR3 bases: TGTGCCAGTAGTATACGTGATTTCTCTGGAAACACCATATATTTT. The chain carries TRBV19 and TRBJ1-3; unclear D gene. Deletions cut 2 bases from V and 0 bases from J, with 8 bases between. The CDR3 extends over 15 amino acids. The germline CDR1 and CDR2 sequences are LNHDA and SQIVND (reference sequence).

As to this clonotype: The junction and the germline gene differ at one end; a read error may be behind it. This chain links TRBV6-2 or TRBV6-3 with TRBJ1-1; D not certain. The germline V gene has CDR1 MNHEY and CDR2 SVGEGT. The CDR3 loop spans 13 amino acids. DNA for the CDR3: TGTGCCAGCAGTTACCTCCGGAACTCTGAAGCTTTCTTT. The encoded protein is CASSYLRNSEAFF.

The chain combines TRBV29-1 with TRBJ2-5; possibly TRBD1 for D (5 bases). The CDR3 is 11 amino acids. Trimming took 6 bases from V and 4 from J, leaving 9 bases between them. The germline CDR1 and CDR2 sequences are SQVTM and ANQGSEA. The DNA for the CDR3 is TGCAGCGTCCGCAGGGTAGAGACCCAGTACTTC. This gives the protein CSVRRVETQYF.

This clonotype has more than one count but fewer than ten. The rearrangement uses TRBV6-5 and TRBJ2-6, with D perhaps TRBD1 (5 bases). Germline V gene sequence: CDR1 MNHEY, CDR2 SVGAGI. This CDR3 region has 18 residues. Trimming took off 2 bases at V and 0 bases at J, with 14 bases between the two ends. The CDR3 DNA sequence: TGTGCCAGCAGTTACAGGAGACAGATAATCTCTGGGGCCAACGTCCTGACTTTC. It translates to CASSYRRQIISGANVLTF.

This clonotype was recorded many times. The chain links TRBV11-2 to TRBJ2-3, with 10 positions matching TRBD1. Germline V lookup: CDR1 SGHAT, CDR2 FQNNGV. V trimming: 6 bases; J trimming: 4 bases; junction bases outside the gene matches: 13. This CDR3 is 17 amino acids long. CDR3 nucleotide sequence: TGTGCCAGCAGTTCGGACAGGGGGTCTTGGGGGTCAGATACGCAGTATTTT. Protein sequence: CASSSDRGSWGSDTQYF.

This clonotype appeared many times. The V call is TRBV3-1, the J call TRBJ1-5; no firm D call. In germline, CDR1 is LGHDT, CDR2 YNNKEL (reference sequence). The CDR3 extends over 15 amino acids. The V gene lost 1 base and the J gene lost 2 bases, with 9 bases spanning the gap. CDR3 nucleotide sequence: TGTGCCAGCAGCCAAGGCGGATGGGGCAATCAGCCCCAGCATTTT. Its translation: CASSQGGWGNQPQHF.

This clonotype showed up just a few times. The rearrangement links TRBV9 to TRBJ2-1; either TRBD1 or TRBD2 may fit D (7 bases each). This CDR3 region has 15 residues. The germline gives CDR1 SGDLS, CDR2 YYNGEE. V was cut by 4 bases and J by 7 bases, with 18 bases left in between. CDR3 in DNA: TGTGCCAGCAGCCCTAATCAGGGGGGGATGAATGAGCAGTTCTTC. It translates to CASSPNQGGMNEQFF.

The chain employs TRBV6-5 and TRBJ1-2, with D possibly matching TRBD1 (5 bases). V was shortened by 3 bases and J by 9 bases, with 17 bases between the two germline ends. There are 14 residues in the CDR3. In germline, CDR1 is MNHEY, CDR2 SVGAGI. DNA for the CDR3: TGTGCCAGCAGTTATAACCGGGACCGCGGAAGCTACACCTTC. Protein product: CASSYNRDRGSYTF.

This clonotype was seen at least ten times. The chain links TRBV20-1 to TRBJ2-3; 7 nucleotides agree with TRBD2. Germline V gives CDR1 DFQATT, CDR2 SNEGSKA (reference sequence). The ends lost 3 bases at V and 2 bases at J; junction bases unmatched: 5. The CDR3 extends over 14 amino acids. Here the CDR3 DNA reads TGCAGTGCTAGCGGTGGGACTACCACAGATACGCAGTATTTT. It translates to CSASGGTTTDTQYF.

In its sample, this clonotype was seen a few times. The chain combines TRBV7-3 with TRBJ2-3; D uncertain. V shed 3 bases and J shed 1 base, with 5 bases lying between them. This CDR3 comprises 13 residues. Germline assignment: CDR1 SGHTA and CDR2 FQGTGA. This chain's CDR3 is CASSFMGTDTQYF. The CDR3 nucleotides read TGTGCCAGCAGCTTTATGGGCACAGATACGCAGTATTTT. Looking up the rest from reference TRBV7-3 and TRBJ2-3 gives the full variable domain: GAGVSQTPSNKVTEKGKYVELRCDPISGHTALYWYRQSLGQGPEFLIYFQGTGAADDSGLPNDRFFAVRPEGSVSTLKIQRTERGDSAVYLCASSFMGTDTQYFGPGTRLTVL.

The rearrangement links TRBV12-3 or TRBV12-4 to TRBJ1-6; D is ambiguous. CDR3 size: 13 residues. Trimming stripped 6 bases from V and 9 bases from J, with 12 bases between. The CDR3, as DNA: TGTGCCAGCAGCCCCTCCCCATTTTCACCCCTCCACTTT. This sequence encodes CASSPSPFSPLHF.

V usage is TRBV12-3 or TRBV12-4 and J usage is TRBJ2-5, with D hard to call. There are 12 residues in the CDR3. Trimming left V 6 bases short and J 5 bases short, with 10 bases between. CDR3 region: CASRAGFETQYF. DNA of the CDR3: TGTGCCAGCAGGGCCGGGTTCGAGACCCAGTACTTC.

The chain is built from TRBV7-9 and TRBJ1-5; no clear D. In germline, CDR1 is SEHNR, CDR2 FQNEAQ (reference sequence). Trimming stripped 5 bases from V and 7 bases from J, with 12 bases between. CDR3 size: 13 residues. CDR3 amino acids: CASSLDGEQPQHF. The CDR3 DNA sequence: TGTGCCAGCAGCCTGGACGGTGAACAGCCCCAGCATTTT.

This clonotype appeared many times. The chain recombines TRBV15 with TRBJ2-7; D might be TRBD1 or TRBD2, each matching 5 bases. The CDR3 is 13 amino acids. V gave up 3 bases and J gave up 3 bases, with 9 bases separating them. CDR1 is LNHNV and CDR2 is YYDKDF in the germline V gene (reference sequence). CDR3 loop: CATSRGDDYEQYF. The CDR3 DNA reads as TGTGCCACCAGCAGGGGGGACGACTACGAGCAGTACTTC.